This TCR beta chain was profiled in a study of blood T cell repertoires in COVID-19. The overall study: The analysed material was cDNA or gDNA that came from T cells, B-cell-depleted T cells, or PBMCs.

Trimming removed 4 bases at V and 5 bases at J, with 18 bases between. CDR1 is SGHRS and CDR2 is YFSETQ in the germline V gene. This CDR3 region has 15 residues. In the source study's methods: Using reference gene primer amplification, nucleated cell counts were estimated. Sequenced by immunoSEQ multiplex PCR; TCRdb stores in-frame clones only, minus some. D and trimming come from the DNA, and the V and J calls and clone size come from that table. The sample lists roughly 29,000 clones, 60% to 85% occurring once. Specimen: peripheral blood. The gene calls are TRBV5-1 and TRBJ1-1, with D maybe TRBD1 (5 bases). The source is a woman in her 70s with active or convalescent COVID-19. The CDR3 sequence: CASSPGRVGGTEAFF. CDR3 nucleotide sequence: TGCGCCAGCAGCCCCGGCAGGGTAGGTGGTACTGAAGCTTTCTTT.